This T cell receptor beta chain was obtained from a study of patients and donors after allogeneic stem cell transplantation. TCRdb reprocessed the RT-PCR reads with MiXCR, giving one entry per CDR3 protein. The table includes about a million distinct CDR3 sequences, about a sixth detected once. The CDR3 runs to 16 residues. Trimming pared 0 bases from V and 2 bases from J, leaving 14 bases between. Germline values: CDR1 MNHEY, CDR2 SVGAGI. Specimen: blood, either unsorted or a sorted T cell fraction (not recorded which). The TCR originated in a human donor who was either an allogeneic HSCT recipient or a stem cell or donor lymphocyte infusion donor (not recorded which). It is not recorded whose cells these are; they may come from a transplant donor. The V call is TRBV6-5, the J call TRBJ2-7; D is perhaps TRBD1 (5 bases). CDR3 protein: CASSYSSAGRTYEQYF. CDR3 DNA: TGTGCCAGCAGTTACTCGTCGGCAGGGCGCACCTACGAGCAGTACTTC.